This passage covers 29 T cell receptor beta chains from one sample sequenced in a study of human T cells and chemical hapten exposure. Sample time point: pre-sensitization, week 0. Indicated treatment: therapeutic diphenylcyclopropenone sensitization with weekly scalp DPC. MiXCR, applied by TCRdb to the RACE reads, yields one record per CDR3 protein. This table has about 68,000 distinct CDR3 sequences, 11% appearing once. Sample: whole blood, taken in connection with sensitization to the hapten diphenylcyclopropenone (DPC). Receptor source: a woman in her forties or fifties with alopecia areata. Some clones in this sample may be carry-over from other donors' samples.

The chain employs TRBV12-3 or TRBV12-4 and TRBJ1-1; D unresolved. V lost 6 bases, J lost 0 bases, and 8 bases lay in between. The CDR3 sequence is 13 residues long. CDR3 DNA sequence: TGTGCCAGCAGAACACCGATGAACACTGAAGCTTTCTTT. It yields the protein CASRTPMNTEAFF.

The table lists this clonotype with many counts. V gene TRBV13 combines with J gene TRBJ2-1, with 8 nucleotides matching TRBD2. Germline values: CDR1 PRHDT, CDR2 FYEKMQ (reference sequence). The trim removed 5 bases at V and 7 bases at J, leaving 16 bases unmatched. This CDR3 is built from 17 residues. The CDR3 DNA is TGTGCCAGCAGCATCCCCTCCGGACTAGCTTTGGCAAATGAGCAGTTCTTC. Protein sequence: CASSIPSGLALANEQFF. The full variable domain, its missing parts supplied by reference TRBV13 and TRBJ2-1, is AAGVIQSPRHLIKEKRETATLKCYPIPRHDTVYWYQQGPGQDPQFLISFYEKMQSDKGSIPDRFSAQQFSDYHSELNMSSLELGDSALYFCASSIPSGLALANEQFFGPGTRLTVL.

This clonotype was found many times. This chain uses TRBV9 with TRBJ2-7; a possible D gene is TRBD2 (7 bases). The CDR3 contains 16 residues. CDR1 is SGDLS and CDR2 is YYNGEE in the germline V gene. Trimming shortened V by 0 bases and J by 0 bases, and 13 bases separated the two germline ends. CDR3 nucleotides: TGTGCCAGCAGCGTAGAGGGCGGGGGCTTCTCCTACGAGCAGTACTTC. This encodes CASSVEGGGFSYEQYF.

The genes are TRBV11-2 and TRBJ2-7, with TRBD1 identical over 8 bases. The germline CDR1 and CDR2 sequences are SGHAT and FQNNGV. J was trimmed by 3 bases and V by 6 bases; bases with no gene match: 4. The CDR3 is 13 residues long. The chain's CDR3 is CASRGTGRYEQYF. The CDR3 DNA reads TGTGCCAGCAGGGGGACAGGTCGCTACGAGCAGTACTTC.

This clonotype was detected ten times or more. This sequence joins TRBV6-2 or TRBV6-3 and TRBJ2-2; 7 nucleotides line up with TRBD1. Germline assignment: CDR1 MNHEY and CDR2 SVGEGT. CDR3 size: 14 residues. Trimming at V came to 6 bases and at J to 4 bases, leaving 5 bases not matched to a gene. The DNA for the CDR3 is TGTGCCAGCAGCAGGGGGTCGGCCACCGGGGAGCTGTTTTTT. Residues: CASSRGSATGELFF.

The chain has TRBV18 and TRBJ2-3; D is unclear. CDR3 length: 13 residues. With 1 base removed from V and 8 bases from J, the gap between germline ends came to 10 bases. Germline values: CDR1 KGHSH, CDR2 LQKENI. The CDR3 here is CASSPLTAFTQYF. CDR3 coding DNA: TGTGCCAGCTCACCACTTACAGCCTTTACGCAGTATTTT.

This clonotype was observed once. The chain combines TRBV28 with TRBJ1-1; D unresolved. CDR1 MDHEN and CDR2 SYDVKM come from the germline V gene. The CDR3 contains 15 residues. With 3 bases removed from V and 0 bases from J, the gap between germline ends came to 11 bases. The CDR3 DNA is TGTGCCAGCAGTTTGGACCTGGGCATGAACACTGAAGCTTTCTTT. It translates to CASSLDLGMNTEAFF.

The rearrangement uses TRBV5-1 and TRBJ2-7; no clear D gene. Germline lookup yields CDR1 SGHRS and CDR2 YFSETQ. The CDR3 sequence is 14 residues long. Trimming shortened V by 0 bases and J by 2 bases, and 9 bases separated the two germline ends. CDR3 in amino acids: CASSLGAFPYEQYF. The CDR3 region has the DNA TGCGCCAGCAGCTTGGGGGCCTTCCCCTACGAGCAGTACTTC.

The genes are TRBV7-3 and TRBJ2-4; a possible D gene is TRBD2 (6 bases). The CDR3 extends over 15 amino acids. Trimming pared 3 bases from V and 2 bases from J, leaving 11 bases between. CDR1 and CDR2 (germline): SGHTA, FQGTGA. CDR3 DNA: TGTGCCAGCAGCTTCCGCCGGGACTCCAAAAACATTCAGTACTTC. This codes for CASSFRRDSKNIQYF.

This clonotype was found a few times. The genes are TRBV9 and TRBJ1-5; D is ambiguous. Trimming removed 0 bases at V and 3 bases at J, with 7 bases between. The germline gives CDR1 SGDLS, CDR2 YYNGEE. CDR3 length: 14 residues. The CDR3 DNA reads TGTGCCAGCAGCGTAGCAGGACTCAATCAGCCCCAGCATTTT. Its translation is CASSVAGLNQPQHF.

The genes are TRBV9 and TRBJ2-3, with 11 bases lining up with TRBD2. The trim removed 3 bases at V and 2 bases at J, leaving 5 bases unmatched. Per germline, CDR1 SGDLS and CDR2 YYNGEE. This CDR3 region has 16 residues. The CDR3 is CASSEGLAANTDTQYF. CDR3 nucleotides: TGTGCCAGCAGCGAGGGACTAGCGGCCAACACAGATACGCAGTATTTT.

The chain couples TRBV6-6 to TRBJ1-3, with TRBD1 matching over 11 bases. Germline trimming cut 4 bases from V and 6 bases from J; bases unmatched to any gene: 11. Germline V gene data show CDR1 as MNHNY and CDR2 as SVGAGI (reference sequence). The CDR3 length is 17 residues. CDR3 coding DNA: TGTGCCAGCAGTTCCGGGACAGGGGGTTCTCGTGAAAACACCATATATTTT. Its protein is CASSSGTGGSRENTIYF.

This clonotype was picked up many times. The chain has TRBV9 and TRBJ2-5; 9 nucleotides match TRBD1. The CDR3 contains 14 residues. CDR1 and CDR2 (germline): SGDLS, YYNGEE. J gave up 4 bases and V 4 bases, and 5 bases lay outside the gene matches. The CDR3 spells CASSPGQGRETQYF. The CDR3 DNA reads TGTGCCAGCAGCCCGGGACAGGGTCGAGAGACCCAGTACTTC.

The V call is TRBV29-1, the J call TRBJ2-3, with TRBD1 matching over 12 bases. The CDR3 sequence is 15 residues long. Per the germline V gene, CDR1 is SQVTM and CDR2 is ANQGSEA. The trim removed 7 bases at V and 2 bases at J, leaving 7 bases unmatched. The CDR3 is CSARTGQGATDTQYF. The CDR3 DNA reads TGCAGCGCCCGCACGGGACAGGGGGCCACAGATACGCAGTATTTT.

This clonotype has just a few counts. This chain connects TRBV5-1 to TRBJ2-1, with a possible D match to TRBD2 (5 bases). The V gene lost 0 bases and the J gene lost 6 bases, with 13 bases spanning the gap. Germline CDR1 reads SGHRS; CDR2 reads YFSETQ. CDR3 length: 15 residues. The CDR3 is CASSLAVLASNEQFF. CDR3 DNA sequence: TGCGCCAGCAGCTTGGCCGTGCTAGCCAGCAATGAGCAGTTCTTC.

This clonotype is labeled medium-sized. This chain uses TRBV4-3 with TRBJ2-2; 11 bases line up with TRBD1. Looked up from germline, CDR1 is LGHNA and CDR2 is YSLEER. V gave up 4 bases and J gave up 6 bases; unmatched junction bases: 7. The CDR3 consists of 16 residues. CDR3 sequence reads: CASSPSDRGLAGELFF. The CDR3 DNA sequence: TGCGCCAGCAGCCCGTCGGACAGGGGGCTGGCCGGGGAGCTGTTTTTT.

As concerns this clonotype: A single base separates this from a much larger clone, so it may be a read error. This chain links TRBV7-2 with TRBJ1-3; D not resolved. Germline V gene sequence: CDR1 SGHTA, CDR2 FQGNSA. Trimming stripped 1 base from V and 0 bases from J, with 10 bases between. The CDR3 totals 16 residues. The CDR3 nucleotides are TGTGCCAGCAGCTTAGAGCAGGACTCCTCTGGAAACACCATATATTTT. Amino acids: CASSLEQDSSGNTIYF.

This clonotype appeared many times. The chain recombines TRBV4-2 with TRBJ2-1; no clear D. V was trimmed by 5 bases and J by 9 bases, leaving 20 bases between them. The CDR3 has 15 amino acids. CDR1 and CDR2 from the germline V gene are LGHNA and YNFKEQ. In nucleotides, the CDR3 is TGTGCCAGCAGCTCCCTCAGAAAGCAGTCGGGTGAGCAGTTCTTC. It yields the protein CASSSLRKQSGEQFF.

At least ten counts were recorded for this clonotype. The chain uses TRBV6-1 and TRBJ2-1; 10 positions agree with TRBD1. Germline CDR1 reads MNHNS; CDR2 reads SASEGT. Germline trimming cut 5 bases from V and 3 bases from J; bases unmatched to any gene: 7. The CDR3 is 16 amino acids. This CDR3 reads CASSYRTGGFYNEQFF. CDR3 in DNA: TGTGCCAGCAGTTACCGGACAGGGGGTTTCTACAATGAGCAGTTCTTC.

In its sample, this clonotype was seen a few times. V gene TRBV7-9 combines with J gene TRBJ2-2; D tentatively reads TRBD1 or TRBD2 (5 bases each). Trimming removed 0 bases at V and 7 bases at J, with 9 bases between. There are 14 residues in the CDR3. The germline CDR1 and CDR2 sequences are SEHNR and FQNEAQ (reference sequence). The CDR3 loop is CASSLAGAGGELFF. For the CDR3, the DNA is TGTGCCAGCAGCTTAGCCGGGGCTGGCGGGGAGCTGTTTTTT.

This clonotype was detected many times. This rearrangement joins TRBV7-6 to TRBJ1-2; D gene ambiguous. The V gene lost 5 bases and the J gene lost 3 bases, with 16 bases spanning the gap. Germline-derived CDR1 and CDR2 are SGHVS and FNYEAQ. The CDR3 length is 15 residues. In nucleotides, the CDR3 is TGTGCCAGCAGCCCCCGGATGGGGAGAGACTATGGCTACACCTTC. This encodes CASSPRMGRDYGYTF.

The V call is TRBV9, the J call TRBJ1-4; 8 positions agree with TRBD1. Germline CDR1 SGDLS, CDR2 YYNGEE. The V segment lost 4 bases and the J segment 4 bases; nucleotides outside the gene matches: 3. The CDR3 length is 14 residues. In DNA, the CDR3 is TGTGCCAGCAGCCCGGGACAGGATAATGAAAAACTGTTTTTT. Protein product: CASSPGQDNEKLFF.

This clonotype was observed a handful of times. The rearrangement joins TRBV12-5 to TRBJ1-1, with D unclear. CDR3 length equals 14 residues. V lost 5 bases, J lost 0 bases, and 10 bases lay in between. The germline gives CDR1 LGHNT, CDR2 FRNRAP. CDR3 amino acids: CASGEVGLNTEAFF. The CDR3 bases are TGTGCTAGTGGTGAAGTAGGATTGAACACTGAAGCTTTCTTT.

This clonotype was seen at least ten times. V usage is TRBV3-1 and J usage is TRBJ1-6; 8 bases are shared with TRBD1. Trimming cost V 3 bases and J 9 bases; bases outside gene matches: 10. From germline, CDR1 is LGHDT and CDR2 YNNKEL (reference sequence). This CDR3 has 16 residues. The CDR3 sequence is CASSQVTGGGTSPLHF. CDR3 nucleotides: TGTGCCAGCAGCCAGGTCACAGGGGGAGGGACTTCACCCCTCCACTTT.

This clonotype was observed at least ten times. This chain links TRBV3-1 with TRBJ2-7, with TRBD1 matching 9 bases. Germline-derived CDR1 and CDR2 are LGHDT and YNNKEL (reference sequence). Unmatched junction bases numbered 13, after V lost 4 bases and J lost 9 bases. This CDR3 region has 15 residues. The CDR3 coding sequence is TGTGCCAGCAGCCGTGGGACAGGACAGGGGATAAGGCAGTACTTC. Encoded protein: CASSRGTGQGIRQYF.

This clonotype was found many times. V usage is TRBV3-1 and J usage is TRBJ2-7; the match to TRBD1 covers 7 bases. Germline V gene lookup returns CDR1 LGHDT and CDR2 YNNKEL (reference sequence). The CDR3 contains 17 residues. Losses at the gene ends were 1 base for V and 2 bases for J; bases not matched to a gene: 11. For the CDR3, the DNA is TGTGCCAGCAGCCAAGCCCTAGGGACAGCAAATCCCTACGAGCAGTACTTC. Amino acids: CASSQALGTANPYEQYF.

The CDR3: CSARKGTSNQPQHF. As DNA, the CDR3 is TGCAGTGCTAGAAAAGGGACAAGCAATCAGCCCCAGCATTTT. The chain recombines TRBV20-1 with TRBJ1-5; TRBD1 is a possible D gene (6 bases). CDR1 and CDR2 (germline): DFQATT, SNEGSKA (reference sequence). Trimming took 2 bases from V and 1 from J, leaving 9 bases between them. The CDR3 is 14 residues long.

Ten or more counts support this clonotype. The chain links TRBV24-1 to TRBJ1-1, with 8 bases identical to TRBD1. Germline CDR1 is KGHDR and CDR2 is SFDVKD. CDR3 size: 14 residues. The junction had 7 bases not matched to a gene; V was cut back by 5 bases and J by 6 bases. CDR3 in DNA: TGTGCCACCAGTGGGTCAGGGGGCGACTCTGAAGCTTTCTTT. Translation gives CATSGSGGDSEAFF.

Concerning this clonotype: One base away lies a much larger clone, so this may be a sequencing read error. The CDR3: CTSSQGGGELFF. DNA for the CDR3: TGTACCAGCAGCCAAGGCGGCGGGGAGCTGTTTTTT. This chain connects TRBV3-1 to TRBJ2-2; D remains ambiguous. The CDR3 sequence is 12 residues long. Germline V gene sequence: CDR1 LGHDT, CDR2 YNNKEL (reference sequence).